This T cell receptor beta chain was observed in a study of shared clonotypes between healthy human individuals. Regarding the study as a whole: Generation probabilities were higher for clonotypes shared across all four sorted-subset donors than for unshared ones.

In its sample, this clone was seen a few times. The antigen is not known. The authors ran the assay at deep level. Only in-frame clones appear in the TCRdb table, and some are missing; sequencing was by immunoSEQ multiplex PCR. Among over 95,000 clones listed, more than 65% were seen once. The J segment lost 2 bases and the V segment lost 6 bases, leaving 5 bases of the junction unmatched. Germline V gene lookup returns CDR1 MNHNY and CDR2 SVGAGI (reference sequence). The CDR3 contains 14 residues. The clonotype comes from a woman in her thirties in good health. The rearrangement links TRBV6-6 to TRBJ2-3, with TRBD2 matching over 7 bases. Sequenced: memory CD8+ T cells sorted from blood. Subset given: CD45RO+ cells pooled with CCR7-negative TemRA cells. The CDR3 reads CASRERGYTDTQYF. For the CDR3, the DNA is TGTGCCAGCAGAGAGCGGGGTTACACAGATACGCAGTATTTT.